This T cell receptor beta chain was documented in a study of beta chain features in type 1 diabetes. Whole-study results and caveats: Any HLA type influence on TCRB rearrangement was left unresolved here. There was a moderate but significant shortening of TCRB CDR3s in all four CD4+ subsets of Type 1 diabetes patients.

cDNA synthesis used the whole RNA isolate, giving expressed TCRB sequences. Data came from immunoSEQ multiplex PCR; TCRdb stores just in-frame clones and leaves some out. The sample holds under 350,000 clones, approximately 25% seen once. As regards this clone: Its specificity is not known.

This CDR3 region has 15 residues. V lost 0 bases and J 3 bases, leaving 11 bases between the germline ends. Germline V gives CDR1 MGHRA, CDR2 YSYEKL. V usage is TRBV4-1 and J usage is TRBJ1-2; D may be TRBD1 (5 bases). This clonotype was sampled from a woman aged 25 to 39 with type 1 diabetes. Sequenced: naive CD4+ T cells from blood. The chain's CDR3 is CASSQESAGYYGYTF. The CDR3 DNA reads as TGCGCCAGCAGCCAAGAATCGGCAGGGTACTATGGCTACACCTTC.